The clone carrying this T cell receptor beta chain was observed a few times. The antigen is undetermined. Germline V CDR1 and CDR2: DFQATT, SNEGSKA (reference sequence). V shed 6 bases and J 5 bases; nucleotides not matched to a gene: 9. The CDR3 covers 13 residues. With a duration under 3 months, ophthalmopathy in the donors showed moderate-to-severe activity, CAS ≥3 and NOSPECS ≥4. The authors isolated PBMCs from 9.5 to 10 ml of fresh peripheral blood. TCR beta CDR3 amplification used RNA transcripts. Scientists carried out first-round RT-PCR using HTBI primers and then a second-round multiplex PCR. TCRdb reprocessed the multiplex PCR reads with MiXCR, giving one entry per CDR3 protein. The sample consists of about 660,000 distinct CDR3 sequences, just over 40% of them appearing once. This entry is derived from a study of Graves' ophthalmopathy and Graves' hyperthyroidism. Study-wide results and caveats: The model's ophthalmopathy progression predictions had 55% to 71% sensitivity and roughly 72% specificity.

The chain carries TRBV20-1 and TRBJ1-1, with 7 bases identical to TRBD1. The source of this sequence is an adult man with Graves' ophthalmopathy. Sequenced material: peripheral blood. DNA for the CDR3: TGCAGTGCCCAAGGAGGGGGCGCAACTGAAGCTTTCTTT. Translated, it gives CSAQGGGATEAFF.